This T cell receptor beta chain was found in a study of cytomegalovirus exposure and HLA in healthy donors (dated by TCRdb to about 2017). Concerning the study at large: According to an earlier analysis of several hundred of the donors, 200 million or so T cells yielded 90 million to 140 million unique TCR beta sequences and 276 Gb of sequence data. An early release that covered fewer than 800 HLA-typed donors contained approximately 300 gigabases of sequencing data and around 85 million unique TCR sequences. Of the roughly 400 genotyped donors, more than 75% were placed in the genetic ancestry cluster associated with self-reported Caucasian donors. The study aimed to test whether signatures of past pathogen exposure could be identified by cataloging public T cell receptors. The study used immunosequencing to profile the T cell repertoires of approximately 690 subjects and linked those repertoires to cytomegalovirus serostatus. Along with the roughly 670-subject first cohort, a separate validation cohort of over a hundred different subjects was used. High-throughput TCR immunosequencing, statistical association of individual TCRs with disease status, and machine learning were combined to predict cytomegalovirus infection status. In a later analysis, previously published TCR beta repertoires from several hundred donors were re-analyzed and high-resolution HLA genotyping was added so that TCR occurrence patterns could be studied. Rather than using new phenotypic data, the later analysis identified candidate immune exposures from TCR beta sequences and from how often those sequences occurred across donors. An earlier analysis of a few hundred of the donors applied high-throughput TCR beta sequencing to assess whether each TCR beta V gene segment acted as functional or pseudogenic. Donor age, sex, ethnicity and CMV serostatus were collected together with the repertoire data. Genome-wide SNP genotypes for about 65% of the roughly 670 donors were used in a later genetic analysis, which treated that subset as a discovery cohort. Every discovery cohort repertoire had been produced on one sequencing platform. HLA typing covered class I and class II loci at four-digit resolution. The number of typed donors differed by locus: roughly 620-630 for A, B, C, DRB1 and DQB1; some 500 for DQA1; approximately 600 for DPA1; and about 450 for DPB1. Roughly 5 DR-DQ haplotypes were handled as single units for association and clustering, since linkage in the cohort was strong. Across roughly 420 genotyped donors of the cohort, an average of approximately 240,000 unique TCR beta nucleotide sequences per donor were sequenced, and roughly a sixth of those sequences were non-productive.

The method was the immunoSEQ multiplex PCR assay. For the multiplex PCR, a mixture combining 60 forward primers for TCR Vbeta segments and 13 reverse primers for TCR Jbeta segments was used. The CDR3 region of rearranged TCR beta genes was amplified from genomic DNA with a multiplex PCR assay. The Illumina HiSeq System was used to sequence the amplified TCR beta libraries as 87-base-pair reads. In the original analysis: Across the 640 or so repertoires, a later analysis counted roughly 84 million unique TCR beta chains, 9 million to 14 million of which were shared by at least two donors. Raw reads were error-corrected and collapsed into unique sequences by a nearest-neighbor algorithm in which closely related sequences were merged to remove PCR and sequencing errors. Alignment of CDR3 sequences to IMGT reference sequences was used to assign V, D and J gene segments. Each retained sequence needed at least a six-nucleotide match to both a V gene segment and a J gene segment. Rearrangements were called productive when the CDR3 lacked stop codons and stayed in frame with V and J; all others were non-productive. Following IMGT convention, CDR3 was defined as the stretch from the second conserved V-encoded cysteine up to the conserved J-encoded phenylalanine. In an earlier analysis of 587 of the donors, sequences lacking an unambiguous match to a single V gene segment were excluded. An earlier analysis of fewer than 650 of the donors classified V segments as functional when productive rearrangements were above 56.7% and as segregating when the standard deviation between donors was above 5%. A statistical classification framework was developed to diagnose cytomegalovirus status using the catalog of TCR beta chain sequences. A later analysis assigned V and J genes by comparing TCR nucleotide sequences with IMGT/GENE-DB human TR gene sequences. In a later analysis, CDR3 sequences and most-parsimonious VDJ recombination scenarios were assigned using the TCRdist pipeline. In a later analysis, each TCR beta chain was defined by its CDR3 amino acid sequence together with its V-gene family, and reads lacking a unique V-gene family were excluded. A later analysis removed 550 to 650 highly shared, low-generation-probability nucleotide sequences to deal with suspected cross-contamination and a sequencing artifact. For each public chain, a later analysis derived a clonal expansion index from normalized ranks of inferred template counts within each repertoire. A later analysis computed generation probabilities with a VDJ recombination model fitted to out-of-frame rearrangements, and checked the results against IGoR. In a later analysis, hypergeometric tests were used to score TCR-TCR, TCR-HLA and TCR-CMV co-occurrence, with a repertoire-size bias correction applied to TCR pairs. To estimate false discovery rates, a later analysis permuted the HLA or CMV assignments 20 times. In a later analysis, co-occurring TCRs were grouped using DBSCAN, and TCRdist sequence similarity was added for clustering within HLA-allele-positive subsets. For co-occurrence clustering, repertoires with fewer than 30,000 or more than 120,000 public chains were excluded, along with four or five repertoires with anomalous nucleotide sharing. The source is immuneACCESS, and TCRdb retained only in-frame sequences with V and J called. Part of the clones is not carried over; for the studies checked, unresolved V genes explain less than half of this, and the remainder is unexplained. V and J calls and clone size come straight from that table; D and trimming were deduced from the DNA. The sample data list 170,000 or so clones, and 78% of these were observed just once. The ten largest make up roughly 13% of the sample.

About this clone itself: Its antigen is still unknown. No much larger clonotype is one base removed from it; base qualities were not supplied.

What the study reported, not specific to this receptor: A later analysis found that most CMV-associated TCR beta chains appeared HLA-restricted, with HLA associations seemingly driven largely by CMV exposure. A later analysis found that HLA-associated TCR beta chains were more clonally expanded and had lower generation probabilities than equally common non-associated chains. A later analysis reported that several top co-occurrence clusters appeared linked to parvovirus B19, influenza, CMV and Epstein-Barr virus. Across donors, most TCR sequences were observed very rarely, whereas some public TCRs were present in many individuals. A later analysis associated 15,000 to 20,000 TCR beta sequences with specific HLA alleles at a false discovery rate of 0.05. A later analysis found that TCR association rates varied across HLA loci, with DRB1 alleles showing the most associated TCRs and HLA-C alleles the fewest. In an earlier analysis of approximately 600 of the donors, most TCR beta V segments were observed in productive rearrangements about 87% or about 30% of the time, broadly matching IMGT annotations. Roughly uniform sequencing depth across donors was assumed in presence/absence analyses, although this assumption may not hold. When HLA alleles, especially DR and DQ, strongly co-occurred, attributing TCR associations to individual alleles was difficult. Immune exposure information for the cohort was limited to CMV serostatus. A further reported finding was that TCR beta sequences accurately predicted the HLA-A and HLA-B alleles for most subjects in the first cohort. In vitro tests confirmed that a few of the cytomegalovirus-associated TCR beta chains recognize cytomegalovirus antigens. Over 15 rarely observed V segments, including chromosome 9 orphons, were excluded from the earlier analysis of about 610 of the donors because counts were too low. This cohort had only TCR beta chains sequenced, and the lack of alpha or paired-chain data limited which features could be detected. The authors suggested that the approach could potentially be generalized to other disease states and immunological phenotypes. Compared with the approximately 700-donor mean, donors in an Asian-associated ancestry cluster had fewer N-insertions in productive TCRs, according to a later genetic analysis. HLA typing was unavailable for some donors at each locus, so association tests used only the typed subset. The study listed 150 to 200 TCR beta chains as associated with cytomegalovirus. The sequencing pipeline was judged likely to have produced a cluster of highly shared sequence variants as a technical artifact. A later genetic analysis associated a missense DCLRE1C variant with V-gene and J-gene trimming of TCR beta chains, and an independent cohort replicated the association. The classifier was reported to diagnose cytomegalovirus status with high specificity and sensitivity in both the original and validation cohorts. Correlated functional status among segregating V segments might reflect linkage disequilibrium, but an unknown experimental factor could not be ruled out.

The cohort was made up of roughly 670 healthy bone marrow donors. At the time of sampling, all cohort members were nominally healthy, though unrecorded immune exposures were likely present. The donor was CMV seropositive and belonged to the group of 250 to 300 seropositive cohort members. A peripheral blood sample was collected from each donor, and TCR beta sequencing was performed on peripheral blood mononuclear cells. Genomic DNA was extracted from the blood cell samples with the Qiagen DNeasy Blood Extraction Kit. This receptor was identified in a woman aged 45-59 years in good health and CMV-seropositive. Sample: PBMCs.

CDR3 region: CSVENWGVNTEAFF. The nucleotide sequence reads as follows: TGCAGCGTTGAAAACTGGGGGGTGAACACTGAAGCTTTCTTT. The chain joins TRBV29-1 to TRBJ1-1; the D gene is perhaps TRBD1, on 5 matching bases. Taken from cysteine to phenylalanine, the CDR3 has 14 residues. Left in the record is the CDR3 DNA by itself, 42 bases read in frame from the first base. The germline V gene provides CDR1 SQVTM and CDR2 ANQGSEA. V is pared back by 2 bases and J by 0 bases, with 10 bases lying between the germline termini.